This record covers a single T cell receptor (beta chain). Since the CDR3 does not end with the conserved phenylalanine or tryptophan, this likely comes from a read error. TCR beta CDR3 region amplification was performed from RNA transcripts. First-round RT-PCR of the TCR CDR3 relied on the HTBI primer set. In TCRdb, the multiplex PCR reads were re-called with MiXCR into one record per CDR3 protein. The table lists under 700,000 distinct CDR3 sequences, approximately 15% of them singletons. The data belong to a study of T cells in Graves' hyperthyroidism and ophthalmopathy. Exclusion followed for patients with uncontrolled infection, other autoimmune disease, pregnancy or lactation. The material sequenced was blood. The clonotype was recovered from a woman in her late teens or twenties with Graves' hyperthyroidism.

The CDR3 sequence: CASSQVVLGGRTNTEAFL. The CDR3 coding sequence is TGTGCCAGCAGCCAAGTGGTCCTCGGTGGCAGGACAAACACTGAAGCTTTCCTT. The chain links TRBV3-1 to TRBJ1-1; the D gene is possibly TRBD1 (5 bases). Germline CDR1 LGHDT, CDR2 YNNKEL (reference sequence). CDR3 size: 18 residues. With 1 base removed from V and 2 bases from J, the gap between germline ends came to 20 bases.